Listed below are T cell receptor beta chains from one sample, sequenced in a study of cytomegalovirus exposure and HLA in healthy donors. Assay: immunoSEQ multiplex PCR; the TCRdb copy retains only in-frame clones and omits some. The table includes around 70,000 clones, 94% detected once. The source material was PBMCs. These receptors all come from a man aged 18 to 30 in good health and CMV-seropositive. The CDR3 runs from the conserved cysteine through the conserved F or W. The D gene is left open where the match is weak. Where a row states a size, it is once, few, many or the class of an expanded clone; other rows omit it.

abundance	d_gene	j_gene	v_gene	CDR3nt	CDR3aa
.	TRBD2	TRBJ2-5	TRBV28	TGTGCCAGCAGCCTATCGGGGGGAGAGACCCAGTACTTC	CASSLSGGETQYF
.	TRBD1	TRBJ1-1	TRBV4-1	TGCGCCAGCAGCCAAGAGCCCACAGGGGTTGTAACTGAAGCTTTCTTT	CASSQEPTGVVTEAFF
.	.	TRBJ1-1	TRBV15	TGTGCCACCAGCACCCTACGGGGAAAAGGGAACACTGAAGCTTTCTTT	CATSTLRGKGNTEAFF
once	TRBD1	TRBJ2-3	TRBV10-3	TGTGCCATCAGTGAACTTCTGGGACAGGGTACAGATACGCAGTATTTT	CAISELLGQGTDTQYF
.	.	TRBJ2-2	TRBV9	TGTGCCAGCAGCGTAGGAGAGGGTTCGAACACCGGGGAGCTGTTTTTT	CASSVGEGSNTGELFF
.	.	TRBJ2-7	TRBV27	TGTGCCAGCAGTACATCTCAGGGGTTAGGGATCTACGAGCAGTACTTC	CASSTSQGLGIYEQYF
.	TRBD1	TRBJ2-7	TRBV19	TGTGCCAGTAGTACAGGGACAGGGGAGGGCGAGCAGTACTTC	CASSTGTGEGEQYF
.	.	TRBJ2-5	TRBV11-3	TGTGCCAGCAGCTATCCGGGGGTCCTGCAAGAGACCCAGTACTTC	CASSYPGVLQETQYF
once	TRBD1	TRBJ1-1	TRBV5-1	TGCGCCAGCAAACCGGGACAGGACACTGAAGCTTTCTTT	CASKPGQDTEAFF
.	TRBD2	TRBJ2-1	TRBV9	TGTGCCAGCAGCCCAGGGACTAGCGCCAATGAGCAGTTCTTC	CASSPGTSANEQFF
.	.	TRBJ2-7	TRBV6-6	TGTGCCAGCGGGAGCTCCTACGAGCAGTACTTC	CASGSSYEQYF